This entry lists 16 T cell receptor beta chains sequenced from one sample in a study of control samples from healthy donors and cancer patients. The assay was immunoSEQ multiplex PCR, and TCRdb's table has in-frame clones only and misses some. The sample yields approximately 150,000 clones, more than 90% seen once. Sequencing was carried out using blood. Receptor source: a young man in good health.

This clone appeared a single time. V usage is TRBV24-1 and J usage is TRBJ1-3; D is ambiguous. The CDR3 loop spans 16 amino acids. From germline, CDR1 is KGHDR and CDR2 SFDVKD. V was cut by 0 bases and J by 0 bases, with 8 bases left in between. The CDR3 here is CATSDLPPDSGNTIYF. The CDR3 bases are TGTGCCACCAGTGATTTGCCGCCAGACTCTGGAAACACCATATATTTT.

The chain is built from TRBV18 and TRBJ1-3; D is unclear. The CDR3 is made up of 15 amino acids. CDR1 is KGHSH, CDR2 LQKENI, per germline. V was trimmed by 5 bases and J by 0 bases, leaving 11 bases between them. In DNA, the CDR3 is TGTGCCAGCTCAACCGACGGGAACTCTGGAAACACCATATATTTT. Translation: CASSTDGNSGNTIYF.

The rearrangement uses TRBV13 and TRBJ2-2; the match to TRBD2 covers 8 bases. V lost 7 bases to trimming and J lost 6 bases; unmatched junction nucleotides: 10. The CDR3 loop spans 15 amino acids. Germline CDR1 PRHDT, CDR2 FYEKMQ (reference sequence). CDR3 DNA sequence: TGTGCCAGCACCTACACCGGACTAGCTGCCGGGGAGCTGTTTTTT. Translated: CASTYTGLAAGELFF.

This chain uses TRBV7-8 with TRBJ2-7; D gene unclear. Trimming shortened V by 3 bases and J by 1 base, and 10 bases separated the two germline ends. Germline V gene lookup returns CDR1 SGHVS and CDR2 FQNEAQ. The CDR3 runs to 14 residues. The CDR3 bases are TGTGCCAGCAGCTTCCGTGGGCCTTCCTACGAGCAGTACTTC. Amino acid sequence: CASSFRGPSYEQYF.

The chain links TRBV28 to TRBJ2-4, with 8 bases that match TRBD1. Looked up from germline, CDR1 is MDHEN and CDR2 is SYDVKM. J was trimmed by 8 bases and V by 7 bases; bases with no gene match: 16. CDR3 length: 16 residues. CDR3 nucleotides: TGTGCCAGCACCAAGTCCGTTGACAGGGGAATAGACATTCAGTACTTC. Amino acid sequence: CASTKSVDRGIDIQYF.

The chain employs TRBV2 and TRBJ1-5, with TRBD1 matching 7 bases. CDR3 length: 16 amino acids. Germline CDR1 reads SNHLY; CDR2 reads FYNNEI. V trimming: 6 bases; J trimming: 6 bases; junction bases outside the gene matches: 14. This CDR3 reads CASRDLGRGQSQPQHF. CDR3 nucleotides: TGTGCCAGCAGGGACCTCGGGAGGGGGCAAAGTCAGCCCCAGCATTTT.

In this sample, this clone turned up once. This chain links TRBV15 with TRBJ2-1; 9 nucleotides align to TRBD1. Germline assignment: CDR1 LNHNV and CDR2 YYDKDF (reference sequence). The CDR3 length is 17 residues. J gave up 0 bases and V 1 base, and 4 bases lay outside the gene matches. The CDR3 DNA reads TGTGCCACCAGCAGAGGGGAGACAGGGGGCTCCTACAATGAGCAGTTCTTC. It codes for CATSRGETGGSYNEQFF.

The DNA of the CDR3 is TGTGCCAGCAGCTCCGGGACAGGGGGCGGAACGGACTATGGCTACACCTTC. It codes for CASSSGTGGGTDYGYTF. This rearrangement joins TRBV28 to TRBJ1-2, with TRBD1 matching 12 bases. CDR3 length: 17 amino acids. Germline values: CDR1 MDHEN, CDR2 SYDVKM. V lost 6 bases, J lost 3 bases, and 11 bases stayed unmatched.

The chain couples TRBV2 to TRBJ1-2; 7 positions agree with TRBD1. The CDR3 spans 13 residues. The J segment lost 2 bases and the V segment lost 5 bases, leaving 2 bases of the junction unmatched. Germline CDR1 SNHLY, CDR2 FYNNEI. The CDR3 DNA reads TGTGCCAGCAGTACGACAGGGAACTATGGCTACACCTTC. Translating it yields CASSTTGNYGYTF.

The V call is TRBV5-6, the J call TRBJ1-5; no firm D call. The CDR3 loop spans 13 amino acids. Germline values: CDR1 SGHDT, CDR2 YYEEEE. V shed 4 bases and J shed 6 bases, with 11 bases lying between them. In nucleotides, the CDR3 is TGTGCCAGCAGCCCTCAAGGTCGTCAGCCCCAGCATTTT. This codes for CASSPQGRQPQHF.

V is TRBV19 and J is TRBJ2-1; perhaps TRBD2 as D (6 bases). With 3 bases removed from V and 9 bases from J, the gap between germline ends came to 9 bases. Per germline, CDR1 LNHDA and CDR2 SQIVND (reference sequence). This CDR3 comprises 12 residues. The CDR3 protein is CASSIGGSEQFF. CDR3 bases: TGTGCCAGTAGTATTGGGGGGAGTGAGCAGTTCTTC. Variable domain in full (rest from reference TRBV19 and TRBJ2-1): DGGITQSPKYLFRKEGQNVTLSCEQNLNHDAMYWYRQDPGQGLRLIYYSQIVNDFQKGDIAEGYSVSREKKESFPLTVTSAQKNPTAFYLCASSIGGSEQFFGPGTRLTVL.

The chain recombines TRBV12-5 with TRBJ1-2; D is unclear. Germline CDR1 reads LGHNT; CDR2 reads FRNRAP. V lost 6 bases and J 5 bases, leaving 10 bases between the germline ends. The CDR3 spans 12 residues. The CDR3 here is CASGGSSYGYTF. The CDR3 DNA follows: TGTGCTAGTGGGGGATCCTCGTATGGCTACACCTTC.

V is TRBV24-1 and J is TRBJ2-3; TRBD1 is a possible D gene (6 bases). This CDR3 has 17 amino acids. Looked up from germline, CDR1 is KGHDR and CDR2 is SFDVKD. Trimming took off 2 bases at V and 2 bases at J, with 16 bases between the two ends. The CDR3 protein is CATSDYPQGQNTDTQYF. Written as DNA, the CDR3 is TGTGCCACCAGTGATTACCCCCAGGGGCAAAACACAGATACGCAGTATTTT.

The chain couples TRBV27 to TRBJ1-6; possible D gene TRBD1, 5 bases. The ends were cut back, 3 bases at V and 0 bases at J, with 12 bases in the middle. The CDR3 is 17 residues long. CDR1 MNHEY and CDR2 SMNVEV come from the germline V gene (reference sequence). In nucleotides, the CDR3 is TGTGCCAGCAGTTTTCAGGGTTCAAGCTCCTATAATTCACCCCTCCACTTT. It translates to CASSFQGSSSYNSPLHF.

The CDR3 region is CASSLTGQNEKLFF. As DNA, the CDR3 is TGTGCCAGCAGCCTGACAGGTCAAAATGAAAAACTGTTTTTT. The chain carries TRBV9 and TRBJ1-4; tentatively, D is TRBD1 (6 bases). CDR1 is SGDLS, CDR2 YYNGEE, per germline. CDR3 length equals 14 residues. Between the trimmed V and J ends, which lost 4 bases and 5 bases, there was a span of 12 bases.

V and J are TRBV6-6 and TRBJ2-7, with D possibly matching TRBD1 (5 bases). Germline V gives CDR1 MNHNY, CDR2 SVGAGI (reference sequence). This CDR3 has 14 residues. V lost 2 bases and J lost 4, with 12 bases in between. The DNA for the CDR3 is TGTGCCAGCAGTTACGCGGACACCTATTACGAGCAGTACTTC. Amino acid sequence: CASSYADTYYEQYF.